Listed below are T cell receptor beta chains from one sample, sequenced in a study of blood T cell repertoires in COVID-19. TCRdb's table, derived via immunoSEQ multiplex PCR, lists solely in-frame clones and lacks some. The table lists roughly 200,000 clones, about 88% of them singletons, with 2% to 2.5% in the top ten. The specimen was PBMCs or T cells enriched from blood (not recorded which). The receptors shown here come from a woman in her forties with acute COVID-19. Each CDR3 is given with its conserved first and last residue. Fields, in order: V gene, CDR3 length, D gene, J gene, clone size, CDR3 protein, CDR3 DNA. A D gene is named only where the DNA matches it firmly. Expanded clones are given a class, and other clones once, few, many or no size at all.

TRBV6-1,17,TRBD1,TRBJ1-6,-,CASSGDRGAGYNSPLHF,TGTGCCAGCAGTGGGGACAGGGGCGCTGGATATAATTCACCCCTCCACTTT
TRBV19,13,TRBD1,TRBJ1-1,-,CASAPTGVSEAFF,TGTGCCAGTGCCCCCACAGGGGTCAGTGAAGCTTTCTTT
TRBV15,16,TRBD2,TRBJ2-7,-,CATSRDSGLSSYEQYF,TGTGCCACCAGCAGAGATAGCGGGCTGAGCTCCTACGAGCAGTACTTC
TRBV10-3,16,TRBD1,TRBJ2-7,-,CAISEGGDRGLYEQYF,TGTGCCATCAGTGAGGGGGGGGACAGGGGGTTGTACGAGCAGTACTTC
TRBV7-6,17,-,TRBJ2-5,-,CASSLAIRESITSTQYF,TGTGCCAGCAGCTTAGCCATCCGGGAGTCCATTACGTCGACCCAGTACTTC
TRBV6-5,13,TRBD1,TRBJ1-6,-,CASTGGYNSPLHF,TGTGCCAGCACAGGGGGCTATAATTCACCCCTCCACTTT
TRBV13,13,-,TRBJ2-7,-,CASSLAFVGEQYF,TGTGCCAGCAGCTTAGCTTTTGTCGGCGAGCAGTACTTC
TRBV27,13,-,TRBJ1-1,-,CASSGRVPAEAFF,TGTGCCAGCAGTGGGAGGGTTCCCGCTGAAGCTTTCTTT
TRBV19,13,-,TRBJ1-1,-,CASSIGGSTEAFF,TGTGCCAGTAGTATAGGTGGGAGCACTGAAGCTTTCTTT
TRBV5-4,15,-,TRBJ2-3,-,CASSLVGGPTDTQYF,TGTGCCAGCAGCTTGGTCGGCGGGCCCACAGATACGCAGTATTTT
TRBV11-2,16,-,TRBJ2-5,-,CASRQNSGPRAETQYF,TGTGCCAGCAGGCAGAATAGCGGTCCTAGGGCGGAGACCCAGTACTTC
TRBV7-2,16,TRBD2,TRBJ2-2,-,CASSLEGLGGTGELFF,TGTGCCAGCAGCTTAGAAGGACTAGGCGGCACCGGGGAGCTGTTTTTT
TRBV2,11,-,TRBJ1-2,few,CASSEGGGYTF,TGTGCCAGCAGTGAGGGAGGGGGCTACACCTTC
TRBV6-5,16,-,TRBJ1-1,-,CASSYPNLQGFGEAFF,TGTGCCAGCAGTTACCCCAACTTACAGGGTTTCGGTGAAGCTTTCTTT
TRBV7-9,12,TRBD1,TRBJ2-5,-,CASSLGTGWKYF,TGTGCCAGCAGCTTAGGGACAGGGTGGAAGTACTTC
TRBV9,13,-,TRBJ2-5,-,CASSVSGRETQYF,TGTGCCAGCAGCGTCTCAGGCAGGGAGACCCAGTACTTC